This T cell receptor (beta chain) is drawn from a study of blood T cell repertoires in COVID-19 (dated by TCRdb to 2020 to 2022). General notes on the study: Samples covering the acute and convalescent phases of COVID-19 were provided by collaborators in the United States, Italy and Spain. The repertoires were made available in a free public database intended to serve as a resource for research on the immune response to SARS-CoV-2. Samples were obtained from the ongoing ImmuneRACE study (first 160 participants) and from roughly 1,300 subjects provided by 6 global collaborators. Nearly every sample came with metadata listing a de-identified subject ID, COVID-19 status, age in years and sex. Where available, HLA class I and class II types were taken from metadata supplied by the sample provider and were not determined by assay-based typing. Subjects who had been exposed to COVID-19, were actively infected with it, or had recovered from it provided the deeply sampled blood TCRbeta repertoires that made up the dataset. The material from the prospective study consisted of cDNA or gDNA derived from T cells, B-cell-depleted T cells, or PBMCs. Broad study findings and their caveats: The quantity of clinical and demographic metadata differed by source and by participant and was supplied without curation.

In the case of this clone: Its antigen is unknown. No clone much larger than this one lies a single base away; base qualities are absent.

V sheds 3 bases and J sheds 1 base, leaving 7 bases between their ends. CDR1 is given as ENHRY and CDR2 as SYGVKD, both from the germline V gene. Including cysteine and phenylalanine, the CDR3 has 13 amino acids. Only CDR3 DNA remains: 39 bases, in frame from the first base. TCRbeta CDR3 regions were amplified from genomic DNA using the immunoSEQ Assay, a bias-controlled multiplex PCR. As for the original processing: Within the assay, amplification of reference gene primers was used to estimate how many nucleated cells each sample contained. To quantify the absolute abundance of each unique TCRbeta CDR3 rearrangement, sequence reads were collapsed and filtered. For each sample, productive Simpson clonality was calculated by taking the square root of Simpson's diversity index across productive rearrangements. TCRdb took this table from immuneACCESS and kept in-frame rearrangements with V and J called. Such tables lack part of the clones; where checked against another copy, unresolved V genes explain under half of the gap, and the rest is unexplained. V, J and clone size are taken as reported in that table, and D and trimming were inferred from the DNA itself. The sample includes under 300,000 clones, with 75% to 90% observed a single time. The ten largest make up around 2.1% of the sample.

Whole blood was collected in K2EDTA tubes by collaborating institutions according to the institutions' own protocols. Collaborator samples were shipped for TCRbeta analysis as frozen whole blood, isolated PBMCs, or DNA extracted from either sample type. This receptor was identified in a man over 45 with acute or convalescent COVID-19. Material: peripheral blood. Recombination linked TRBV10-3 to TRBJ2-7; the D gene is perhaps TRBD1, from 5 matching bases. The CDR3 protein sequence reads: CAISDQGSYEQYF. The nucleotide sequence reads TGTGCCATCAGTGATCAGGGTTCCTACGAGCAGTACTTC.